The 32 T cell receptor beta chains in this list originate from one sample, sequenced in a study of T-cell reconstitution after alpha-beta-depleted transplantation in children. Unique molecular identifiers were incorporated into the prepared TCRbeta library. Each CDR3 protein is one row after TCRdb ran MiXCR on the PCR reads. The sample has hundreds of thousands of distinct CDR3 sequences; over 9.5% are singletons. Source: PBMCs, taken before TCRalphabeta/CD19-depleted stem cell transplant. The receptors here all came from a child between 2 and 9 years old with inherited bone marrow failure, due to receive a stem cell transplant.

This clonotype was seen at least ten times. This chain uses TRBV5-1 with TRBJ2-1; D may be TRBD1 (6 bases). The CDR3 is made up of 16 amino acids. The germline V gene encodes CDR1 SGHRS and CDR2 YFSETQ. Between the trimmed V and J ends, which lost 5 bases and 1 base, there was a span of 16 bases. Here the CDR3 DNA reads TGCGCCAGCAGTCCCTTGGGGACACTGTCCTACAATGAGCAGTTCTTC. Translated, it gives CASSPLGTLSYNEQFF.

This clonotype has a count of ten or more. The chain recombines TRBV15 with TRBJ2-6; D is unclear. Germline CDR1 LNHNV, CDR2 YYDKDF (reference sequence). This CDR3 comprises 16 residues. Trimming shortened V by 6 bases and J by 3 bases, and 15 bases separated the two germline ends. CDR3 sequence: CATSPRTHYGANVLTF. The CDR3 DNA is TGTGCCACCAGTCCCAGGACCCATTATGGGGCCAACGTCCTGACTTTC.

The DNA of the CDR3 is TGTGCCAGCAGTCCGACGGGGAGCCCTGAAGCTTTCTTT. Its protein product is CASSPTGSPEAFF. The gene calls are TRBV12-3 or TRBV12-4 and TRBJ1-1; D unclear. V was shortened by 5 bases and J by 6 bases, with 13 bases between the two germline ends. The CDR3 runs to 13 residues.

The table lists this clonotype with many counts. The J gene is TRBJ2-7, the V gene TRBV5-1; D may be TRBD1 (6 bases). The germline V gene has CDR1 SGHRS and CDR2 YFSETQ. This CDR3 comprises 15 residues. Trimming stripped 2 bases from V and 4 bases from J, with 16 bases between. The CDR3 loop is CASSFQEQGPYEQYF. The CDR3 nucleotides are TGCGCCAGCAGCTTCCAAGAACAGGGCCCGTACGAGCAGTACTTC.

This clonotype was recorded only once. A much bigger clone sits one base away, suggesting this may be a read error. The chain carries TRBV28 and TRBJ2-1; 14 bases line up with TRBD2. Germline V gene data show CDR1 as MDHEN and CDR2 as SYDVKM. The CDR3 has 16 amino acids. The V gene end was trimmed by 9 bases and the J gene end by 3 bases; junction bases not matched to a gene: 7. The CDR3 DNA is TGTGCCAGTGTAGGGACTAGCGGGAGTTTCTACAATGAGCAGTTCTTC. Its translation is CASVGTSGSFYNEQFF.

The chain joins TRBV19 to TRBJ2-7, with 10 nucleotides matching TRBD1. Looked up from germline, CDR1 is LNHDA and CDR2 is SQIVND (reference sequence). The CDR3 is made up of 13 amino acids. Unmatched junction bases numbered 4, after V lost 8 bases and J lost 3 bases. The CDR3, as DNA: TGTGCCAGTGGACAGGGGGTTAACTACGAGCAGTACTTC. Translation gives CASGQGVNYEQYF. The variable domain in full, with the rest retrieved from reference TRBV19 and TRBJ2-7, is DGGITQSPKYLFRKEGQNVTLSCEQNLNHDAMYWYRQDPGQGLRLIYYSQIVNDFQKGDIAEGYSVSREKKESFPLTVTSAQKNPTAFYLCASGQGVNYEQYFGPGTRLTVT.

The table lists this clonotype with many counts. This chain connects TRBV15 to TRBJ2-5, with D tentatively TRBD1 (5 bases). This CDR3 is built from 15 residues. Per germline, CDR1 LNHNV and CDR2 YYDKDF (reference sequence). V was cut by 6 bases and J by 0 bases, with 14 bases left in between. The CDR3 coding sequence is TGTGCCACCAGAGGACATCCCAGGGACCAAGAGACCCAGTACTTC. Its protein is CATRGHPRDQETQYF.

There are many counts of this clonotype. The chain links TRBV24-1 to TRBJ2-1, with D unclear. Per germline, CDR1 KGHDR and CDR2 SFDVKD. This CDR3 spans 11 amino acids. V was clipped by 10 bases and J by 5 bases, with 8 bases between them. CDR3 region: CATGIDNEQFF. CDR3 sequence (DNA): TGTGCCACAGGGATCGACAATGAGCAGTTCTTC.

Many counts were recorded for this clonotype. The chain carries TRBV29-1 and TRBJ2-2; TRBD1 matches at 7 bases. Losses at the gene ends were 4 bases for V and 2 bases for J; bases not matched to a gene: 10. The germline CDR1 and CDR2 sequences are SQVTM and ANQGSEA. CDR3 length: 16 amino acids. CDR3: CSVAPPRGRNTGELFF. CDR3 nucleotides: TGCAGCGTTGCCCCCCCGAGGGGGCGCAACACCGGGGAGCTGTTTTTT.

This chain's CDR3 is CASSLGTSGSTEQYF. DNA for the CDR3: TGCGCCAGCAGCTTAGGGACTAGCGGGAGTACCGAGCAGTACTTC. The V call is TRBV5-1, the J call TRBJ2-7; 14 nucleotides line up with TRBD2. This CDR3 contains 15 residues. Per the germline V gene, CDR1 is SGHRS and CDR2 is YFSETQ. V lost 2 bases, J lost 6 bases, and 4 bases stayed unmatched.

Only a few counts were recorded for this clonotype. This rearrangement joins TRBV7-2 to TRBJ2-7, with TRBD2 matching over 10 bases. The CDR3 has 15 residues. The germline V gene has CDR1 SGHTA and CDR2 FQGNSA. The trim removed 2 bases at V and 3 bases at J, leaving 4 bases unmatched. The CDR3 is CASSLNSGRNYEQYF. The CDR3 coding sequence is TGTGCCAGCAGCTTAAATAGCGGGAGGAACTACGAGCAGTACTTC. The full variable domain, in which reference TRBV7-2 and TRBJ2-7 provide the parts outside the CDR3, is GAGVSQSPSNKVTEKGKDVELRCDPISGHTALYWYRQSLGQGLEFLIYFQGNSAPDKSGLPSDRFSAERTGGSVSTLTIQRTQQEDSAVYLCASSLNSGRNYEQYFGPGTRLTVT.

Many counts were recorded for this clonotype. The genes are TRBV7-7 and TRBJ2-1; D remains unclear. Germline V gene data show CDR1 as SSHAT and CDR2 as FNYEAQ (reference sequence). V shed 5 bases and J shed 0 bases, with 11 bases lying between them. This CDR3 is built from 15 residues. CDR3 protein: CASSPLESSYNEQFF. DNA for the CDR3: TGTGCCAGCAGCCCATTAGAAAGCTCCTACAATGAGCAGTTCTTC. Full variable domain (outside the CDR3, taken from reference TRBV7-7 and TRBJ2-1): GAGVSQSPRYKVTKRGQDVTLRCDPISSHATLYWYQQALGQGPEFLTYFNYEAQPDKSGLPSDRFSAERPEGSISTLTIQRTEQRDSAMYRCASSPLESSYNEQFFGPGTRLTVL.

At least ten counts were recorded for this clonotype. V and J are TRBV5-5 and TRBJ2-5; D is ambiguous. This CDR3 is 13 amino acids long. The germline V gene encodes CDR1 SGHKS and CDR2 YYEKEE (reference sequence). V shed 2 bases and J shed 0 bases, with 5 bases lying between them. The CDR3 loop is CASSFQNQETQYF. Written as DNA, the CDR3 is TGTGCCAGCAGCTTCCAGAACCAAGAGACCCAGTACTTC.

This clonotype was seen a few times. This chain links TRBV7-9 with TRBJ2-1; D possibly corresponds to TRBD1 (6 bases). The CDR3 runs to 14 residues. Trimming left V 5 bases short and J 2 bases short, with 10 bases between. The germline V gene has CDR1 SEHNR and CDR2 FQNEAQ (reference sequence). In nucleotides, the CDR3 is TGTGCCAGCAGCCACTGGACAGCCTACAATGAGCAGTTCTTC. Encoded protein: CASSHWTAYNEQFF. The complete variable domain, with remaining parts taken from reference TRBV7-9 and TRBJ2-1, reads DTGVSQNPRHKITKRGQNVTFRCDPISEHNRLYWYRQTLGQGPEFLTYFQNEAQLEKSRLLSDRFSAERPKGSFSTLEIQRTEQGDSAMYLCASSHWTAYNEQFFGPGTRLTVL.

This clonotype was counted at least ten times. The chain recombines TRBV7-9 with TRBJ2-7; 9 bases map to TRBD2. V shed 5 bases, J shed 5 bases, and the junction held 10 bases outside the gene matches. The CDR3 consists of 15 residues. CDR1 is SEHNR and CDR2 is FQNEAQ in the germline V gene (reference sequence). The DNA for the CDR3 is TGTGCCAGCAGCCCGAGCCTAGCGGGACAGAACGAGCAGTACTTC. This sequence encodes CASSPSLAGQNEQYF.

This clonotype showed up many times. This sequence joins TRBV27 and TRBJ2-5; D unclear. CDR3 length: 14 amino acids. CDR1 is MNHEY, CDR2 SMNVEV, per germline (reference sequence). Trimming pared 6 bases from V and 1 base from J, leaving 12 bases between. The CDR3 coding sequence is TGTGCCAGCAGCTCCCTCGGCCTCCAAGAGACCCAGTACTTC. Protein: CASSSLGLQETQYF.

Turning to this clonotype: A single base separates this from a much larger clone, so it may be a read error. J is TRBJ2-7 and V is TRBV28, with 13 bases fitting TRBD2. V was clipped by 5 bases and J by 5 bases; unmatched bases: 18. The CDR3 spans 19 residues. Germline V CDR1 and CDR2: MDHEN, SYDVKM. CDR3 region: CASSRLTSGRGSRGDEQYF. The CDR3, as DNA: TGTGCCAGCAGTCGACTAACTAGCGGGAGGGGATCTCGGGGGGACGAGCAGTACTTC.

This clonotype came up many times. The genes are TRBV21-1 and TRBJ2-5; TRBD1 reflects the table's D call only, with no check against the DNA. TRBV21-1 is listed as a pseudogene. The CDR3 is 16 amino acids. Here the CDR3 reads CASSNVQGARQETQYF. The CDR3 nucleotides are TGTGCCAGCAGCAATGTGCAGGGGGCGCGACAAGAGACCCAGTACTTC.

This clonotype was counted a few times. The rearrangement uses TRBV10-3 and TRBJ2-1; 8 nucleotides match TRBD1. V was clipped by 10 bases and J by 7 bases; unmatched bases: 6. From germline, CDR1 is ENHRY and CDR2 SYGVKD. This CDR3 contains 12 residues. CDR3 coding DNA: TGTGCCAGCCTCGGACAGGGTAATGAGCAGTTCTTC. Encoded protein: CASLGQGNEQFF.

In this sample, this clonotype turned up a few times. The chain uses TRBV19 and TRBJ2-1, with 10 bases lining up with TRBD1. The CDR3 has 16 amino acids. Germline CDR1 is LNHDA and CDR2 is SQIVND (reference sequence). J lost 12 bases, V lost 5 bases, and 16 bases had no gene match. The CDR3 DNA follows: TGTGCCAGTAGTTACCCCGGGACAGGGGTCGGAAAGGGGCAGTTCTTC. It encodes CASSYPGTGVGKGQFF.

The sample holds many counts of this clonotype. This chain links TRBV28 with TRBJ1-2; weak D call: TRBD1 (6 bases). Per the germline V gene, CDR1 is MDHEN and CDR2 is SYDVKM. The CDR3 runs to 14 residues. Between the trimmed V and J ends, which lost 3 bases and 3 bases, there was a span of 11 bases. CDR3 sequence: CASSFGQGYYGYTF. In DNA, the CDR3 is TGTGCCAGCAGTTTTGGCCAGGGGTACTATGGCTACACCTTC.

This clonotype was seen ten or more times. V usage is TRBV4-3 and J usage is TRBJ2-2; 9 positions agree with TRBD1. The V gene end was trimmed by 4 bases and the J gene end by 3 bases; junction bases not matched to a gene: 12. Germline loops: CDR1 LGHNA, CDR2 YSLEER. The CDR3 is 18 residues long. The CDR3, as DNA: TGCGCCAGCAGCCTCCTCCAGGGGCGACAGGGGGACACCGGGGAGCTGTTTTTT. It translates to CASSLLQGRQGDTGELFF.

The V call is TRBV15, the J call TRBJ2-1; 12 positions match TRBD2. Losses at the gene ends were 5 bases for V and 4 bases for J; bases not matched to a gene: 6. Germline CDR1 reads LNHNV; CDR2 reads YYDKDF (reference sequence). The CDR3 runs 16 residues. CDR3 DNA: TGTGCCACCAGCCCCGGGACTAGCGGGTGGTACAATGAGCAGTTCTTC. This gives the protein CATSPGTSGWYNEQFF.

The chain is built from TRBV7-2 and TRBJ2-7; the D gene is possibly TRBD2 (6 bases). V lost 5 bases and J lost 4, with 15 bases in between. The CDR3 covers 14 residues. CDR1 SGHTA and CDR2 FQGNSA come from the germline V gene. In DNA form, the CDR3 reads TGTGCCAGCAGCCCCGGTAGCGGACTGTACGAGCAGTACTTC. It codes for CASSPGSGLYEQYF.

This clonotype showed up many times. The CDR3 sequence is CSASPGFNTEAFF. The CDR3 DNA sequence: TGCAGTGCTAGCCCAGGGTTTAACACTGAAGCTTTCTTT. The chain couples TRBV20-1 to TRBJ1-1; D is perhaps TRBD1 (5 bases). Between the trimmed V and J ends, which lost 3 bases and 2 bases, there was a span of 10 bases. Germline loops: CDR1 DFQATT, CDR2 SNEGSKA (reference sequence). The CDR3 runs to 13 residues.

J is TRBJ2-7 and V is TRBV19, with D perhaps matching TRBD1 or TRBD2 (6 bases each). CDR1 and CDR2 from the germline V gene are LNHDA and SQIVND (reference sequence). V dropped 2 bases and J dropped 5 bases, with 13 bases sitting between them. CDR3 length: 14 residues. CDR3 in DNA: TGTGCCAGTAGTATATGGGGGGCCCGGAACGAGCAGTACTTC. Its protein is CASSIWGARNEQYF.

This clonotype was counted at least ten times. V gene TRBV20-1 combines with J gene TRBJ2-7, with 7 bases aligning to TRBD2. CDR3 size: 14 residues. Trimming cost V 7 bases and J 4 bases; bases outside gene matches: 13. CDR1 DFQATT and CDR2 SNEGSKA come from the germline V gene (reference sequence). As DNA, the CDR3 is TGCAGTGGGCAGATGCTAGCGGTGGAGTACGAGCAGTACTTC. Its protein is CSGQMLAVEYEQYF.

This clonotype was detected only a few times. This sequence joins TRBV11-3 and TRBJ2-1; D perhaps matches TRBD2 (6 bases). The germline CDR1 and CDR2 sequences are SGHNT and YENEEA. The CDR3 covers 11 residues. V lost 5 bases and J lost 12, with 11 bases in between. DNA of the CDR3: TGTGCCAGCAGCCACGGAGGGAGGCAGTTCTTC. This encodes CASSHGGRQFF. Combining the CDR3 with reference TRBV11-3 and TRBJ2-1 gives the whole variable domain EAGVVQSPRYKIIEKKQPVAFWCNPISGHNTLYWYLQNLGQGPELLIRYENEEAVDDSQLPKDRFSAERLKGVDSTLKIQPAELGDSAVYLCASSHGGRQFFGPGTRLTVL.

This clonotype was detected many times. The chain recombines TRBV4-1 with TRBJ1-1; 9 bases map to TRBD1. The CDR3 runs to 15 residues. The V gene end was trimmed by 2 bases and the J gene end by 6 bases; junction bases not matched to a gene: 7. Germline CDR1 MGHRA, CDR2 YSYEKL. CDR3 coding DNA: TGCGCCAGCAGCCAACTGACAGGGGGAGGCCCTGAAGCTTTCTTT. It yields the protein CASSQLTGGGPEAFF.

This clonotype has ten or more counts. The chain carries TRBV29-1 and TRBJ2-5; 7 nucleotides agree with TRBD2. Germline lookup yields CDR1 SQVTM and CDR2 ANQGSEA. CDR3 length equals 15 residues. The ends lost 1 base at V and 0 bases at J; junction bases unmatched: 5. CDR3 amino acids: CSVEGGGSYQETQYF. CDR3 sequence (DNA): TGCAGCGTTGAAGGGGGGGGTTCTTACCAAGAGACCCAGTACTTC. The full variable domain, in which reference TRBV29-1 and TRBJ2-5 provide the parts outside the CDR3, is SAVISQKPSRDICQRGTSLTIQCQVDSQVTMMFWYRQQPGQSLTLIATANQGSEATYESGFVIDKFPISRPNLTFSTLTVSNMSPEDSSIYLCSVEGGGSYQETQYFGPGTRLLVL.

Turning to this clonotype: A read error is possible here, since a much larger clone lies one base away. V and J are TRBV10-3 and TRBJ2-3; no firm D call. The ends were cut back, 8 bases at V and 3 bases at J, with 12 bases in the middle. Germline V gives CDR1 ENHRY, CDR2 SYGVKD. This CDR3 has 13 residues. The chain's CDR3 is CAISTSITDTQYF. The CDR3 nucleotides read TGTGCCATCTCCACCTCCATAACAGATACGCAGTATTTT.

As concerns this clonotype: Since a much larger clone is just one base distant, this may be a read error. The chain is built from TRBV5-6 and TRBJ2-7, with 9 bases lining up with TRBD2. Looked up from germline, CDR1 is SGHDT and CDR2 is YYEEEE. V trimming: 1 base; J trimming: 2 bases; junction bases outside the gene matches: 4. CDR3 size: 15 residues. The CDR3 DNA is TGTGCCAGCAGCTTGTCCGCTAGCGGGGCCTACGAGCAGTACTTC. Residues: CASSLSASGAYEQYF.